This T cell receptor (beta chain) was captured in a study of cytomegalovirus exposure and HLA in healthy donors. Overall study results and limits: The records held CMV serostatus as the only immune exposure information. In a later analysis, most CMV-associated TCR beta chains appeared HLA-restricted.

Trimming removed 0 bases from V and 7 bases from J, with 10 bases in between. Germline V gene data show CDR1 as MNHEY and CDR2 as SVGAGI. This CDR3 comprises 13 residues. PCR amplification relied on 60 Vbeta primers (plus 13 Jbeta primers). TCRdb's table, derived via immunoSEQ multiplex PCR, lists solely in-frame clones and lacks some. Among fewer than 140,000 clones listed, 82% were seen once. To note about this clone: Its cognate antigen is unknown.

This clonotype was sampled from a man between 50 and 59 years old in good health and CMV-seronegative. The sequencing input was PBMCs. V is TRBV6-5 and J is TRBJ2-7; D unresolved. Here the CDR3 reads CASSYSRLSEQYF. The CDR3 region has the DNA TGTGCCAGCAGTTACTCGAGGTTGTCAGAGCAGTACTTC.